The entry below gives a single T cell receptor (beta chain) sequence along with its context. The antigen remains undetermined. This specimen belongs to a study of T cells in Graves' hyperthyroidism and ophthalmopathy. General observations from the study: Blood also showed most of the thyroid clonotypes that were expanded above 0.001.

Regions amplified from RNA transcripts were the TCR beta CDR3 regions. Initially, a first-round RT-PCR of the TCR CDR3 employed the HTBI primer set. Using its own MiXCR run on the multiplex PCR reads, TCRdb lists one record per CDR3 protein. The sample lists under 650,000 distinct CDR3 sequences, about a sixth occurring once. The study excluded patients with uncontrolled infection, other autoimmune disease, pregnancy or lactation. The germline gives CDR1 SGHTA, CDR2 FQGTGA. Trimming cost V 1 base and J 5 bases; bases outside gene matches: 6. This CDR3 is built from 15 residues. The chain is built from TRBV7-3 and TRBJ2-5, with 8 bases identical to TRBD1. Sequencing was done on a sample of blood. This sequence originates from a woman in her 30s with Graves' hyperthyroidism. In DNA form, the CDR3 reads TGTGCCAGCAGCTTAAACCCAGGGGGCGCGGAGACCCAGTACTTC. This encodes CASSLNPGGAETQYF.